The 19 T cell receptor beta chains listed next were all sequenced from one sample in a study of shared clonotypes between healthy human individuals. CD8 cells regarded as naive lacked CD45RO, were positively chosen for CCR7, and omitted terminally differentiated effector memory CD45RA+ cells. Clones were sequenced by immunoSEQ multiplex PCR, and TCRdb holds only the in-frame ones, with some missing. The sample holds over 2 million clones; less than 95% are singletons and the top ten take about 1.1%. The sequencing sample was made of naive CD8+ T cells sorted from blood. These receptors all come from a man younger than 35 in good health.

The chain links TRBV13 to TRBJ2-7, with TRBD2 matching 7 bases. CDR3 length: 14 residues. Looked up from germline, CDR1 is PRHDT and CDR2 is FYEKMQ (reference sequence). V dropped 6 bases and J dropped 6; count of bases not matched to a gene: 11. CDR3 sequence (DNA): TGTGCCAGCAGTCCGGCGGGAGACCCCGTCGAGCAGTACTTC. Its translation is CASSPAGDPVEQYF.

V and J are TRBV7-6 and TRBJ1-3; D not resolved. Trimming removed 7 bases from V and 4 bases from J, with 14 bases in between. Germline-derived CDR1 and CDR2 are SGHVS and FNYEAQ. The CDR3 consists of 14 residues. Here the CDR3 DNA reads TGTGCCAGCACCGATCAGAGTCTCGGAAACACCATATATTTT. This encodes CASTDQSLGNTIYF.

The chain couples TRBV2 to TRBJ2-7, with 10 bases aligning to TRBD2. The CDR3 covers 16 residues. Germline lookup yields CDR1 SNHLY and CDR2 FYNNEI. V lost 3 bases and J lost 1; bases outside the gene matches: 6. CDR3 in DNA: TGTGCCAGCAGTGACCAAGCGGGAGGGAGGTCCTACGAGCAGTACTTC. Protein: CASSDQAGGRSYEQYF.

In this sample, this clone turned up many times. Within the sample, other DNA sequences also encode this same CDR3. This chain joins TRBV11-2 and TRBJ2-2, with unresolved D. With 5 bases removed from V and 6 bases from J, the gap between germline ends came to 4 bases. From germline, CDR1 is SGHAT and CDR2 FQNNGV. The CDR3 is 11 residues long. CDR3 region: CASSPPGELFF. Written as DNA, the CDR3 is TGTGCCAGCAGCCCCCCCGGGGAGCTGTTTTTT.

The gene calls are TRBV7-2 and TRBJ1-1, with D perhaps TRBD1 (6 bases). Per the germline V gene, CDR1 is SGHTA and CDR2 is FQGNSA. Trimming shortened V by 4 bases and J by 0 bases, and 9 bases separated the two germline ends. The CDR3 has 14 amino acids. In DNA form, the CDR3 reads TGTGCCAGCAGCTCCAGGGACATGAACACTGAAGCTTTCTTT. This gives the protein CASSSRDMNTEAFF.

The DNA of the CDR3 is TGTGCCAGCAGCCCTTATACAGGGGAGGCCTACAATGAGCAGTTCTTC. Its protein is CASSPYTGEAYNEQFF. The chain has TRBV28 and TRBJ2-1; D is possibly TRBD1 (7 bases). The germline CDR1 and CDR2 sequences are MDHEN and SYDVKM. The CDR3 sequence is 16 residues long. Trimming removed 6 bases at V and 2 bases at J, with 17 bases between.

This chain links TRBV7-9 with TRBJ2-1; D perhaps matches TRBD2 (6 bases). The CDR3 is 17 amino acids. Trimming took off 1 base at V and 5 bases at J, with 18 bases between the two ends. Germline CDR1 reads SEHNR; CDR2 reads FQNEAQ (reference sequence). The CDR3 loop is CASSLERASQRDNEQFF. CDR3 nucleotide sequence: TGTGCCAGCAGCTTAGAGCGGGCTTCGCAAAGGGACAATGAGCAGTTCTTC.

This rearrangement joins TRBV4-3 to TRBJ2-7; perhaps TRBD1 as D (5 bases). The CDR3 consists of 15 residues. Trimming took 4 bases from V and 3 from J, leaving 16 bases between them. Germline V gives CDR1 LGHNA, CDR2 YSLEER. The CDR3 DNA follows: TGCGCCAGCAGCCGACTGACTGGCACAGGCTACGAGCAGTACTTC. Protein product: CASSRLTGTGYEQYF.

The J gene is TRBJ1-2, the V gene TRBV27; no firm D call. From germline, CDR1 is MNHEY and CDR2 SMNVEV (reference sequence). This CDR3 region has 13 residues. V was pared by 2 bases and J by 6 bases, with 10 bases between. CDR3 sequence: CASSLTTAHGYTF. The DNA of the CDR3 is TGTGCCAGCAGTTTAACAACAGCCCATGGCTACACCTTC.

The V gene is TRBV5-1, the J gene TRBJ1-1, with a weak D call TRBD1 (5 bases). CDR1 SGHRS and CDR2 YFSETQ come from the germline V gene. V lost 4 bases and J lost 2, with 18 bases in between. This CDR3 has 16 residues. CDR3 protein: CASSGGLAAGNTEAFF. In DNA, the CDR3 is TGCGCCAGCAGCGGGGGACTTGCAGCGGGCAACACTGAAGCTTTCTTT.

V gene TRBV9 combines with J gene TRBJ2-1; 9 bases map to TRBD2. V trimming: 0 bases; J trimming: 5 bases; junction bases outside the gene matches: 3. The CDR3 is 15 residues long. Germline CDR1 and CDR2: SGDLS and YYNGEE. The CDR3 DNA reads as TGTGCCAGCAGCGTAGAACTAGCGGGCAACAATGAGCAGTTCTTC. Its translation: CASSVELAGNNEQFF.

The V gene is TRBV30, the J gene TRBJ1-4; no firm D call. Germline V CDR1 and CDR2: GTSNPN, SVGIG (reference sequence). The germline V and J ends were trimmed by 0 bases and 1 base, with 12 bases remaining between them. This CDR3 is built from 16 residues. CDR3 amino acids: CAWSVGVRRTNEKLFF. The CDR3 bases are TGTGCCTGGAGTGTCGGGGTCAGGAGAACTAATGAAAAACTGTTTTTT.

The chain is built from TRBV7-8 and TRBJ2-1, with D unresolved. The CDR3 runs 13 residues. Trimming stripped 1 base from V and 8 bases from J, with 9 bases between. CDR1 and CDR2 (germline): SGHVS, FQNEAQ. CDR3 bases: TGTGCCAGCAGCTTAGGTCGGGTAGATGAGCAGTTCTTC. Protein sequence: CASSLGRVDEQFF.

The J gene is TRBJ2-3, the V gene TRBV28; D possibly corresponds to TRBD1 (6 bases). The CDR3 is 15 amino acids. With 6 bases removed from V and 1 base from J, the gap between germline ends came to 14 bases. Germline assignment: CDR1 MDHEN and CDR2 SYDVKM. Here the CDR3 reads CASSQPPGGTDTQYF. In DNA form, the CDR3 reads TGTGCCAGCAGCCAACCGCCAGGGGGCACAGATACGCAGTATTTT.

V gene TRBV19 combines with J gene TRBJ1-6, with D tentatively TRBD1 (5 bases). Trimming took off 3 bases at V and 4 bases at J, with 10 bases between the two ends. Per the germline V gene, CDR1 is LNHDA and CDR2 is SQIVND (reference sequence). The CDR3 length is 15 residues. The CDR3 DNA is TGTGCCAGTAGTATGGGGGAACATTATAATTCACCCCTCCACTTT. Encoded protein: CASSMGEHYNSPLHF.

The CDR3 spells CASSQGTGLAGVTDTQYF. For the CDR3, the DNA is TGCGCCAGCAGCCAAGGTACTGGACTAGCGGGAGTCACAGATACGCAGTATTTT. The V and J genes are TRBV4-1 and TRBJ2-3, with 13 bases lining up with TRBD2. The CDR3 is 18 residues long. Germline V CDR1 and CDR2: MGHRA, YSYEKL. The trim removed 1 base at V and 2 bases at J, leaving 6 bases unmatched.

This sequence joins TRBV7-9 and TRBJ2-2; 9 bases are shared with TRBD1. Trimming cost V 5 bases and J 2 bases; bases outside gene matches: 9. Germline lookup yields CDR1 SEHNR and CDR2 FQNEAQ (reference sequence). This CDR3 contains 17 residues. The CDR3 loop reads CASSSLGQGRNTGELFF. CDR3 DNA: TGTGCCAGCAGCAGTCTCGGACAGGGGCGAAACACCGGGGAGCTGTTTTTT.

The chain carries TRBV27 and TRBJ1-5, with TRBD1 identical over 8 bases. The CDR3 loop spans 17 amino acids. Germline lookup yields CDR1 MNHEY and CDR2 SMNVEV (reference sequence). V lost 4 bases and J lost 5; bases outside the gene matches: 13. The CDR3 DNA reads TGTGCCAGCAGTTATGGGCCCGGACAGGGTGTCGATCAGCCCCAGCATTTT. It yields the protein CASSYGPGQGVDQPQHF.

The rearrangement links TRBV6-5 to TRBJ2-1; 12 bases agree with TRBD2. The CDR3 runs 16 residues. J was trimmed by 5 bases and V by 4 bases; bases with no gene match: 6. Germline V gene data show CDR1 as MNHEY and CDR2 as SVGAGI. CDR3 DNA: TGTGCCAGCAGTTCCAGACTAGCGGGGGCCAACAATGAGCAGTTCTTC. It is translated as CASSSRLAGANNEQFF.